A single sample is the source of the 20 T cell receptor beta chains below, sequenced in a study of shared clonotypes between healthy human individuals. Produced via immunoSEQ multiplex PCR; TCRdb's table is partial and in-frame only. This sample has some 2.1 million clones, with roughly 94% found just once. The sequencing input was naive CD4+ T cells sorted from blood. As for subset: CD45RA+ positively selected. These receptors came from a man younger than 35 in good health.

This chain links TRBV18 with TRBJ2-1; TRBD1 matches 7 bases. This CDR3 is 15 amino acids long. Germline trimming cut 5 bases from V and 0 bases from J; bases unmatched to any gene: 4. Germline V lookup: CDR1 KGHSH, CDR2 LQKENI. CDR3 sequence: CASSTTGSSYNEQFF. DNA for the CDR3: TGTGCCAGCTCAACGACAGGGAGCTCCTACAATGAGCAGTTCTTC.

This clone was counted once. The chain uses TRBV7-9 and TRBJ1-6, with TRBD1 matching over 9 bases. Germline loops: CDR1 SEHNR, CDR2 FQNEAQ (reference sequence). CDR3 length equals 17 residues. Trimming took 0 bases from V and 5 from J; bases not matched to a gene: 5. CDR3 nucleotide sequence: TGTGCCAGCAGCTTAGCGGGGGACAGGGCTAATAATTCACCCCTCCACTTT. It translates to CASSLAGDRANNSPLHF.

The chain combines TRBV7-9 with TRBJ1-2; 7 bases align to TRBD1. Germline CDR1 and CDR2: SEHNR and FQNEAQ (reference sequence). This CDR3 contains 13 residues. V was clipped by 5 bases and J by 12 bases; unmatched bases: 12. The CDR3 DNA reads as TGTGCCAGCAGCCAGGCCGGGACAGTGGTCGACACCTTC. This gives the protein CASSQAGTVVDTF. The full variable domain, with the rest looked up from reference TRBV7-9 and TRBJ1-2, is DTGVSQNPRHKITKRGQNVTFRCDPISEHNRLYWYRQTLGQGPEFLTYFQNEAQLEKSRLLSDRFSAERPKGSFSTLEIQRTEQGDSAMYLCASSQAGTVVDTFGSGTRLTVV.

This chain joins TRBV5-8 and TRBJ2-7, with no clear D. Germline V gives CDR1 SGHTS, CDR2 YDEGEE. V lost 8 bases and J 0 bases, leaving 6 bases between the germline ends. This CDR3 spans 11 amino acids. The CDR3 loop reads CASRFSYEQYF. CDR3 DNA: TGTGCCAGTAGGTTCTCCTACGAGCAGTACTTC.

V usage is TRBV6-5 and J usage is TRBJ1-3; no clear D gene. The germline V gene encodes CDR1 MNHEY and CDR2 SVGAGI. The CDR3 loop spans 14 amino acids. Trimming shortened V by 5 bases and J by 0 bases, and 8 bases separated the two germline ends. The CDR3 region is CASSPRLSGNTIYF. The CDR3 region has the DNA TGTGCCAGCAGTCCCCGGCTCTCTGGAAACACCATATATTTT.

This CDR3 is CASSASRYRRGQWEKLFF. The DNA for the CDR3 is TGTGCCAGCAGTGCAAGCAGGTATCGGAGGGGACAGTGGGAAAAACTGTTTTTT. The gene calls are TRBV6-1 and TRBJ1-4; TRBD1 matches at 7 bases. With V trimmed by 4 bases and J by 8 bases, 19 bases remained unmatched. Germline CDR1 is MNHNS and CDR2 is SASEGT. This CDR3 has 18 amino acids.

The genes are TRBV7-9 and TRBJ1-1; 7 bases match TRBD1. Germline-derived CDR1 and CDR2 are SEHNR and FQNEAQ (reference sequence). The CDR3 has 14 amino acids. Trimming cost V 3 bases and J 0 bases; bases outside gene matches: 1. As DNA, the CDR3 is TGTGCCAGCAGCTTCGACAGGGTGAACACTGAAGCTTTCTTT. It translates to CASSFDRVNTEAFF.

The V gene is TRBV27, the J gene TRBJ1-4; D perhaps matches TRBD1 (6 bases). Germline V gene data show CDR1 as MNHEY and CDR2 as SMNVEV (reference sequence). CDR3 length equals 16 residues. The V and J ends lost 6 bases and 5 bases respectively, with 19 bases between them. The CDR3 nucleotides read TGTGCCAGCAGCGTTCAAAAGGGGGTAAAAAATGAAAAACTGTTTTTT. The encoded protein is CASSVQKGVKNEKLFF. Full variable domain (missing parts from reference TRBV27 and TRBJ1-4): EAQVTQNPRYLITVTGKKLTVTCSQNMNHEYMSWYRQDPGLGLRQIYYSMNVEVTDKGDVPEGYKVSRKEKRNFPLILESPSPNQTSLYFCASSVQKGVKNEKLFFGSGTQLSVL.

CDR3 nucleotides: TGTGCCAGCAGCTTTAGGGGGGCTACCTACGAGCAGTACTTC. It encodes CASSFRGATYEQYF. The V gene is TRBV7-2, the J gene TRBJ2-7; D could derive from TRBD1 or TRBD2 (6 bases each). Germline V gives CDR1 SGHTA, CDR2 FQGNSA. The CDR3 is made up of 14 amino acids. V was clipped by 3 bases and J by 2 bases, with 11 bases between them. The whole variable domain, remainder taken from reference TRBV7-2 and TRBJ2-7, is GAGVSQSPSNKVTEKGKDVELRCDPISGHTALYWYRQSLGQGLEFLIYFQGNSAPDKSGLPSDRFSAERTGGSVSTLTIQRTQQEDSAVYLCASSFRGATYEQYFGPGTRLTVT.

The chain has TRBV7-3 and TRBJ2-2; D may be TRBD2 (5 bases). The CDR3 covers 14 residues. Germline lookup yields CDR1 SGHTA and CDR2 FQGTGA. Trimming removed 4 bases at V and 4 bases at J, with 10 bases between. The CDR3 sequence is CASSSIASTGELFF. The CDR3 DNA follows: TGTGCCAGCAGCTCTATAGCGAGCACCGGGGAGCTGTTTTTT.

J is TRBJ2-1 and V is TRBV2; unclear D gene. Per the germline V gene, CDR1 is SNHLY and CDR2 is FYNNEI. The ends were cut back, 6 bases at V and 6 bases at J, with 12 bases in the middle. The CDR3 runs 13 residues. The CDR3 coding sequence is TGTGCCAGCAGCGGGCCCCCTAGCAATGAGCAGTTCTTC. It codes for CASSGPPSNEQFF.

The gene calls are TRBV27 and TRBJ1-2; weak D call: TRBD1 (6 bases). The CDR3 is 13 residues long. CDR1 is MNHEY and CDR2 is SMNVEV in the germline V gene (reference sequence). V lost 1 base and J lost 7, with 10 bases in between. The CDR3 bases are TGTGCCAGCAGTTTATGGGGGCATGGTGGCTACACCTTC. This gives the protein CASSLWGHGGYTF.

This clone was recorded once. The rearrangement uses TRBV9 and TRBJ2-2, with D perhaps TRBD2 (6 bases). The germline V gene encodes CDR1 SGDLS and CDR2 YYNGEE. V was trimmed by 0 bases and J by 3 bases, leaving 9 bases between them. CDR3 length: 15 residues. In DNA form, the CDR3 reads TGTGCCAGCAGCGTAGGCCTAGCGTACACCGGGGAGCTGTTTTTT. This sequence encodes CASSVGLAYTGELFF.

The V call is TRBV6-5, the J call TRBJ1-2; the D gene is possibly TRBD1 (5 bases). The CDR3 consists of 13 residues. Germline CDR1 is MNHEY and CDR2 is SVGAGI. The V end lost 4 bases, the J end lost 6 bases, and 12 bases lay between the germline ends. CDR3 DNA: TGTGCCAGCAGTTCTGGGACCCATAATGGCTACACCTTC. This translates into CASSSGTHNGYTF.

The chain links TRBV5-6 to TRBJ2-3; 10 nucleotides line up with TRBD2. The V gene end was trimmed by 4 bases and the J gene end by 6 bases; junction bases not matched to a gene: 2. The CDR3 consists of 13 residues. Looked up from germline, CDR1 is SGHDT and CDR2 is YYEEEE. CDR3 protein: CASSLTSGDTQYF. For the CDR3, the DNA is TGTGCCAGCAGCCTGACTAGCGGGGATACGCAGTATTTT.

The chain joins TRBV7-8 to TRBJ1-5, with unresolved D. V was pared by 2 bases and J by 5 bases, with 7 bases between. Per germline, CDR1 SGHVS and CDR2 FQNEAQ. This CDR3 has 13 residues. CDR3 coding DNA: TGTGCCAGCAGCTTATCGACGGATCAGCCCCAGCATTTT. Amino acid sequence: CASSLSTDQPQHF.

The chain carries TRBV7-2 and TRBJ1-4; D unclear. In germline, CDR1 is SGHTA, CDR2 FQGNSA. CDR3 length equals 14 residues. V gave up 2 bases and J gave up 5 bases, with 9 bases separating them. The CDR3 loop is CASSLPRPNEKLFF. The CDR3, as DNA: TGTGCCAGCAGCTTACCACGGCCCAATGAAAAACTGTTTTTT.

V usage is TRBV28 and J usage is TRBJ1-2; D not certain. V lost 11 bases and J 0 bases, leaving 19 bases between the germline ends. Germline V CDR1 and CDR2: MDHEN, SYDVKM. CDR3 length equals 15 residues. CDR3 nucleotide sequence: TGTGCCCACACGGCGGACCTTATAGCTAACTATGGCTACACCTTC. Amino acid sequence: CAHTADLIANYGYTF.

J is TRBJ1-1 and V is TRBV5-1; D unresolved. V lost 4 bases to trimming and J lost 0 bases, with 13 bases between them. From germline, CDR1 is SGHRS and CDR2 YFSETQ. CDR3 size: 15 residues. CDR3 loop: CASSQDRAMNTEAFF. CDR3 bases: TGCGCCAGCAGCCAGGACCGAGCTATGAACACTGAAGCTTTCTTT.

The chain is built from TRBV6-5 and TRBJ2-7; no clear D gene. CDR1 MNHEY and CDR2 SVGAGI come from the germline V gene. The V and J ends lost 2 bases and 5 bases respectively, with 16 bases between them. The CDR3 runs 15 residues. The DNA of the CDR3 is TGTGCCAGCAGTTACGGGTCGGTGTCTATGAACGAGCAGTACTTC. Translated, it gives CASSYGSVSMNEQYF.